These 2 T cell receptor beta chains originate from one sample sequenced in a study of regulatory T cells in long-lasting Graves disease. Sample time point: persistent/refractory GD, antithyroid drugs over 5 years with positive TRAb. PBMCs were the source of the RNA used for TCR sequencing. With iRepertoire HTBI primers and Arm-PCR of CDR3 regions, TCR beta libraries were built. TCRdb itself ran the multiplex PCR reads through MiXCR, one entry per CDR3 protein. The data contain roughly 500,000 distinct CDR3 sequences, around a fifth of them singletons. The material sequenced was peripheral blood mononuclear cells (PBMCs), taken when the disease was refractory, from a patient treated with antithyroid drugs. The source is a female donor with Graves disease.

V is TRBV11-3 and J is TRBJ1-1; D may be TRBD1 (5 bases). Germline V gene lookup returns CDR1 SGHNT and CDR2 YENEEA. Trimming removed 5 bases from V and 0 bases from J, with 34 bases in between. CDR3 length equals 22 residues. The CDR3 here is CASSAAIWGNLHTPGLNTEAFF. CDR3 DNA: TGTGCCAGCAGCGCCGCCATATGGGGCAATCTCCACACCCCCGGACTGAACACTGAAGCTTTCTTT.

V usage is TRBV5-6 and J usage is TRBJ1-1; D is uncertain. CDR1 is SGHDT, CDR2 YYEEEE, per germline. V was trimmed by 4 bases and J by 0 bases, leaving 22 bases between them. CDR3 length: 18 amino acids. The CDR3 nucleotides read TGTGCCAGCAGCGGACTACAGTACGACGAACCAATGAACACTGAAGCTTTCTTT. Its translation: CASSGLQYDEPMNTEAFF.